This entry lists 7 T cell receptor beta chains sequenced from one sample in a study of T cell responses to AZD1222 COVID-19 vaccine. Profiling relied on immunoSEQ multiplex PCR, and the TCRdb table lists in-frame clones only, not all of them. The top ten hold less than 4.5% of the sample, which has 150,000 to 200,000 clones, over 85% seen once. This sample comprised peripheral blood, obtained 28 days after the second dose of the MenACWY control vaccine. The receptor source for this set is an adult who received the MenACWY meningococcal vaccine as a control.

The chain employs TRBV9 and TRBJ2-2, with 13 bases identical to TRBD2. This CDR3 comprises 15 residues. Germline V gene lookup returns CDR1 SGDLS and CDR2 YYNGEE. The trim removed 4 bases at V and 6 bases at J, leaving 3 bases unmatched. CDR3 loop: CASSIGTSGAGELFF. CDR3 DNA sequence: TGTGCCAGCAGCATCGGGACTAGCGGGGCCGGGGAGCTGTTTTTT.

This chain uses TRBV20-1 with TRBJ2-3; 9 bases line up with TRBD2. The CDR3 loop spans 11 amino acids. The germline V gene has CDR1 DFQATT and CDR2 SNEGSKA (reference sequence). The CDR3 loop reads CSRREGDTQYF. The CDR3 DNA is TGCAGCCGGCGGGAGGGAGATACGCAGTATTTT.

The DNA of the CDR3 is TGTGCCAGCAGCTCCGTCCCCAGGGCCGGGGAGCTGTTTTTT. As protein: CASSSVPRAGELFF. This chain joins TRBV5-8 and TRBJ2-2; perhaps TRBD1 as D (5 bases). The V end was cut by 3 bases, the J end by 6 bases, with 12 bases between. The length of the CDR3 is 14 residues. Germline lookup yields CDR1 SGHTS and CDR2 YDEGEE.

The V call is TRBV25-1, the J call TRBJ2-3; the match to TRBD1 covers 7 bases. CDR3 size: 14 residues. The germline V gene encodes CDR1 MGHDK and CDR2 SYGVNS. The trim removed 5 bases at V and 5 bases at J, leaving 7 bases unmatched. The CDR3 DNA reads as TGTGCCAGCAGTATAGGGGGCCGGGGAGATACGCAGTATTTT. This gives the protein CASSIGGRGDTQYF.

This clone has a count of ten or more. The chain uses TRBV24-1 and TRBJ1-5; 7 bases match TRBD1. CDR1 KGHDR and CDR2 SFDVKD come from the germline V gene. After removal of 3 bases from V and 5 bases from J, the junction contained 6 bases not matched to a gene. The CDR3 runs 15 residues. The CDR3 here is CATSDPGTAHQPQHF. The CDR3 DNA reads as TGTGCCACCAGTGATCCCGGGACAGCCCATCAGCCCCAGCATTTT.

This clone has just a few counts. The chain couples TRBV27 to TRBJ2-1; tentative D call: TRBD2 (5 bases). Per the germline V gene, CDR1 is MNHEY and CDR2 is SMNVEV (reference sequence). Trimming shortened V by 6 bases and J by 0 bases, and 15 bases separated the two germline ends. The CDR3 sequence is 16 residues long. The CDR3 is CASSFRTAISYNEQFF. The CDR3 nucleotides are TGTGCCAGCAGCTTCAGGACTGCTATCTCCTACAATGAGCAGTTCTTC.

This chain links TRBV25-1 with TRBJ1-1, with D unclear. V lost 6 bases and J lost 0, with 8 bases in between. The CDR3 runs 13 residues. The germline gives CDR1 MGHDK, CDR2 SYGVNS. This CDR3 reads CASRFAVNTEAFF. The CDR3 DNA reads TGTGCCAGCAGGTTCGCAGTGAACACTGAAGCTTTCTTT.